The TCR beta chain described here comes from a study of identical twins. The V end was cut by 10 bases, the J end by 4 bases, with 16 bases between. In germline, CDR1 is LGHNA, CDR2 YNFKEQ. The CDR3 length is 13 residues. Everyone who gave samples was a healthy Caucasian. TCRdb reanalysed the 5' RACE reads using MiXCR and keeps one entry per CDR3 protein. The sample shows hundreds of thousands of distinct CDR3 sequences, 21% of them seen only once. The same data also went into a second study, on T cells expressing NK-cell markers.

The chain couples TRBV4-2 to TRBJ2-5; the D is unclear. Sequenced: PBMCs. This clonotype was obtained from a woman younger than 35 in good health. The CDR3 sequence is CAMSHDSLETQYF. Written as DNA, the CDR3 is TGTGCCATGAGCCACGATTCGCTAGAGACCCAGTACTTC.